The entry below describes one T cell receptor (beta chain). Its antigen is as yet unknown. CDR1 and CDR2 (germline): SGHRS, YFSETQ. This CDR3 region has 13 residues. V shed 1 base and J shed 4 bases, with 6 bases lying between them. The record originates from a study of beta chain features in type 1 diabetes. The study's findings and limits: All four CD4+ subsets from Type 1 diabetes patients carried moderately but significantly shorter TCRB CDR3s.

Every bit of the isolated RNA underwent reverse transcription, so sequencing read expressed TCRB transcripts. Naive, central memory and regulatory T cell samples produced a mean of roughly 3.5 million reads. Only in-frame clones appear in the TCRdb table, and some are missing; sequencing was by immunoSEQ multiplex PCR. Of around 260,000 clones in the sample, less than 30% were seen once. The chain joins TRBV5-1 to TRBJ1-5; D is undetermined. The clonotype was recovered from a woman in her twenties or thirties with type 1 diabetes. Sequenced sample: naive CD4+ T cells from blood. The CDR3: CASSLFSNQPQHF. Here the CDR3 DNA reads TGCGCCAGCAGCTTGTTTAGTAATCAGCCCCAGCATTTT.